A single sample gave rise to the 18 T cell receptor beta chains below, sequenced in a study of blood T cell repertoires in COVID-19. The table came from immunoSEQ multiplex PCR; TCRdb's copy has only in-frame clones and leaves some out. The sample has some 250,000 clones, 88% seen once. The specimen sequenced was peripheral blood. These receptors were obtained from a woman aged 40 to 50 who had recovered from COVID-19.

This clone has a single count. This sequence joins TRBV19 and TRBJ1-5; weak D call: TRBD1 (6 bases). CDR1 and CDR2 (germline): LNHDA, SQIVND (reference sequence). V was pared by 3 bases and J by 8 bases, with 17 bases between. CDR3 length: 15 residues. This CDR3 is CASSINPGAREPQHF. CDR3 nucleotide sequence: TGTGCCAGTAGTATTAACCCAGGGGCGAGGGAGCCCCAGCATTTT.

V usage is TRBV7-7 and J usage is TRBJ2-3, with D maybe TRBD1 (6 bases). There are 18 residues in the CDR3. V dropped 5 bases and J dropped 0 bases, with 21 bases sitting between them. Germline V lookup: CDR1 SSHAT, CDR2 FNYEAQ (reference sequence). This CDR3 is CASSPGTLGRVSTDTQYF. CDR3 DNA sequence: TGTGCCAGCAGCCCTGGGACACTCGGGCGGGTTAGCACAGATACGCAGTATTTT.

Here the CDR3 DNA reads TGCGCCAGCAGCCACCGGGAACCAACCCGGGGGGAGCTGTTTTTT. Protein: CASSHREPTRGELFF. The genes are TRBV5-1 and TRBJ2-2; D might be TRBD2 (5 bases). CDR3 length: 15 amino acids. The V gene lost 4 bases and the J gene lost 8 bases, with 18 bases spanning the gap. Germline loops: CDR1 SGHRS, CDR2 YFSETQ.

The V and J genes are TRBV12-3 or TRBV12-4 and TRBJ2-1; D remains ambiguous. CDR3 length: 13 amino acids. V gave up 7 bases and J gave up 4 bases, with 11 bases separating them. CDR3 DNA: TGTGCCAGCACCAACACCGTTTACAATGAGCAGTTCTTC. Translated: CASTNTVYNEQFF.

The CDR3 DNA sequence: TGTGCCAGCAGCACCCAGGGCGGGGGGAATGAGCAGTTCTTC. It specifies CASSTQGGGNEQFF. The V gene is TRBV5-4, the J gene TRBJ2-1; TRBD2 aligns across 8 bases. Losses at the gene ends were 4 bases for V and 7 bases for J; bases not matched to a gene: 7. The CDR3 loop spans 14 amino acids. The V gene's germline CDR1 is SGHNT and CDR2 YYREEE (reference sequence).

The CDR3 DNA is TGTGCCAGTAGGAGCAGGGAATGGGACACTGAAGCTTTCTTT. Its translation: CASRSREWDTEAFF. This chain connects TRBV19 to TRBJ1-1; TRBD1 is a possible D gene (5 bases). Trimming removed 6 bases from V and 3 bases from J, with 14 bases in between. The germline gives CDR1 LNHDA, CDR2 SQIVND (reference sequence). This CDR3 is 14 amino acids long.

The V gene is TRBV5-4, the J gene TRBJ2-2; TRBD2 matches at 11 bases. Germline lookup yields CDR1 SGHNT and CDR2 YYREEE (reference sequence). J was trimmed by 6 bases and V by 3 bases; bases with no gene match: 4. The CDR3 has 15 amino acids. CDR3 DNA sequence: TGTGCCAGCAGCTATGGGACTAGCGGTCCCGGGGAGCTGTTTTTT. Encoded protein: CASSYGTSGPGELFF. Together with reference TRBV5-4 and TRBJ2-2, the CDR3 gives the full variable domain: ETGVTQSPTHLIKTRGQQVTLRCSSQSGHNTVSWYQQALGQGPQFIFQYYREEENGRGNFPPRFSGLQFPNYSSELNVNALELDDSALYLCASSYGTSGPGELFFGEGSRLTVL.

In this sample, this clone turned up a few times. The chain employs TRBV6-4 and TRBJ2-3, with D uncertain. The V and J ends lost 4 bases and 3 bases respectively, with 8 bases between them. Germline V lookup: CDR1 MRHNA, CDR2 SNTAGT. CDR3 size: 13 residues. In DNA, the CDR3 is TGTGCCAGCAGTGCCTCCGGGACAGATACGCAGTATTTT. Translation: CASSASGTDTQYF.

The chain carries TRBV7-2 and TRBJ2-3, with TRBD2 identical over 9 bases. This CDR3 is built from 17 residues. Germline lookup yields CDR1 SGHTA and CDR2 FQGNSA. The V segment lost 5 bases and the J segment 0 bases; nucleotides outside the gene matches: 9. The CDR3 spells CASSTRTSVLSTDTQYF. CDR3 DNA sequence: TGTGCCAGCAGCACACGGACTAGCGTACTAAGCACAGATACGCAGTATTTT.

CDR3 residues: CASSRSSGPKDTQYF. The CDR3 nucleotides are TGTGCCAGCAGCCGCTCGAGCGGCCCTAAAGATACGCAGTATTTT. The gene calls are TRBV5-6 and TRBJ2-3; tentatively, D is TRBD2 (5 bases). Germline V gene sequence: CDR1 SGHDT, CDR2 YYEEEE. The CDR3 totals 15 residues. Trimming shortened V by 4 bases and J by 5 bases, and 17 bases separated the two germline ends.

The table lists this clone with a few counts. V and J are TRBV3-1 (or the pseudogene TRBV3-2) and TRBJ1-3, with TRBD1 identical over 8 bases. CDR3 length: 16 amino acids. Germline loops: CDR1 LGHDT, CDR2 YNNKEL (reference sequence). V trimming: 4 bases; J trimming: 0 bases; junction bases outside the gene matches: 5. The CDR3 region is CASSLGTGPSGNTIYF. CDR3 coding DNA: TGTGCCAGCAGCCTAGGGACAGGACCCTCTGGAAACACCATATATTTT.

The chain is built from TRBV19 and TRBJ2-7; 7 positions match TRBD1. V shed 9 bases, J shed 0 bases, and the junction held 8 bases outside the gene matches. Germline-derived CDR1 and CDR2 are LNHDA and SQIVND (reference sequence). This CDR3 is 14 amino acids long. The CDR3 region is CASRQGESSYEQYF. The CDR3 DNA reads TGTGCCAGCCGCCAGGGGGAGAGCTCCTACGAGCAGTACTTC.

The rearrangement uses TRBV30 and TRBJ1-5; 7 bases map to TRBD1. The germline V gene has CDR1 GTSNPN and CDR2 SVGIG (reference sequence). CDR3 length: 15 residues. The ends lost 4 bases at V and 6 bases at J; junction bases unmatched: 12. CDR3: CAWNLGGGGGQPQHF. DNA of the CDR3: TGTGCCTGGAATCTGGGTGGAGGGGGCGGTCAGCCCCAGCATTTT.

This chain links TRBV6-5 with TRBJ2-5; tentative D call: TRBD2 (6 bases). The CDR3 has 16 residues. V was cut by 0 bases and J by 7 bases, with 18 bases left in between. Germline assignment: CDR1 MNHEY and CDR2 SVGAGI. CDR3: CASSYSRAGPGGTQYF. The CDR3 DNA reads TGTGCCAGCAGTTACTCGAGGGCGGGACCCGGGGGGACCCAGTACTTC.

This clone came up a few times. The chain is built from TRBV7-2 and TRBJ1-1; D is perhaps TRBD1 (6 bases). Germline V gene data show CDR1 as SGHTA and CDR2 as FQGNSA. The CDR3 has 14 residues. Deletions cut 5 bases from V and 5 bases from J, with 15 bases between. In DNA, the CDR3 is TGTGCCAGCAGCCCCCGCTGGGGGCGGACTGAAGCTTTCTTT. Translated: CASSPRWGRTEAFF. The full variable domain, its missing parts supplied by reference TRBV7-2 and TRBJ1-1, is GAGVSQSPSNKVTEKGKDVELRCDPISGHTALYWYRQSLGQGLEFLIYFQGNSAPDKSGLPSDRFSAERTGGSVSTLTIQRTQQEDSAVYLCASSPRWGRTEAFFGQGTRLTVV.

The chain employs TRBV6-5 and TRBJ2-3; TRBD1 aligns across 7 bases. Germline CDR1 is MNHEY and CDR2 is SVGAGI. The CDR3 totals 14 residues. The V gene end was trimmed by 5 bases and the J gene end by 3 bases; junction bases not matched to a gene: 5. The CDR3 is CASSRQGVTDTQYF. Written as DNA, the CDR3 is TGTGCCAGCAGTCGACAGGGTGTAACAGATACGCAGTATTTT.

V usage is TRBV18 and J usage is TRBJ1-5, with unresolved D. The V end was cut by 10 bases, the J end by 4 bases, with 14 bases between. The germline gives CDR1 KGHSH, CDR2 LQKENI. CDR3 length equals 13 residues. For the CDR3, the DNA is TGTGCCACCCAGCGGGTGAGGAATCAGCCCCAGCATTTT. The encoded protein is CATQRVRNQPQHF.

The rearrangement links TRBV10-3 to TRBJ1-5; no reliable D call. Trimming left V 4 bases short and J 4 bases short, with 8 bases between. This CDR3 has 13 residues. Germline loops: CDR1 ENHRY, CDR2 SYGVKD. CDR3 amino acids: CAISGTGNQPQHF. For the CDR3, the DNA is TGTGCCATCAGTGGGACGGGAAATCAGCCCCAGCATTTT.